These T cell receptor beta chains were read from a single sample in a study of follicular helper T cells after annual influenza vaccination. Profiled with immunoSEQ multiplex PCR; TCRdb holds only in-frame clones, not every one. Of about 15,000 clones in the sample, approximately 88% were seen once. The input for sequencing was CXCR5+ CD38- circulating T follicular helper cells from blood, taken 7 days after influenza vaccination. The receptors stem from an adult who received the influenza vaccine. CDR3s include the opening cysteine and the closing phenylalanine or tryptophan. A D gene is named only where the DNA matches it firmly. Not all rows give a size; the values are once, few, many and, for expanded clones, a class.

v_call: TRBV6-5; j_call: TRBJ1-1; clone_size: .; d_call: TRBD1; cdr3_aa: CASRGQGSEAFF; cdr3_nt: TGTGCCAGCAGAGGACAGGGCTCTGAAGCTTTCTTT
v_call: TRBV25-1; j_call: TRBJ1-2; clone_size: once; d_call: TRBD1; cdr3_aa: CASSTTGGDGYTF; cdr3_nt: TGTGCCAGCAGTACGACAGGGGGTGATGGCTACACCTTC
v_call: TRBV10-3; j_call: TRBJ2-5; clone_size: .; d_call: TRBD2; cdr3_aa: CAISESRTRTETQYF; cdr3_nt: TGTGCCATCAGTGAGTCCAGGACTAGGACTGAGACCCAGTACTTC
v_call: TRBV9; j_call: TRBJ2-3; clone_size: .; d_call: .; cdr3_aa: CASSVGTSTDTQYF; cdr3_nt: TGTGCCAGCAGCGTAGGGACTAGCACAGATACGCAGTATTTT
v_call: TRBV28; j_call: TRBJ1-2; clone_size: .; d_call: .; cdr3_aa: CATHVGGRFGYTF; cdr3_nt: TGTGCCACCCATGTGGGGGGGCGCTTTGGCTACACCTTC
v_call: TRBV25-1; j_call: TRBJ1-1; clone_size: once; d_call: .; cdr3_aa: CASRGREGYTEAFF; cdr3_nt: TGTGCCAGCAGGGGGAGGGAGGGCTACACTGAAGCTTTCTTT
v_call: TRBV30; j_call: TRBJ2-3; clone_size: .; d_call: .; cdr3_aa: CAWSFSKVTDTQYF; cdr3_nt: TGTGCCTGGAGTTTTAGCAAAGTCACAGATACGCAGTATTTT
v_call: TRBV6-1; j_call: TRBJ1-1; clone_size: .; d_call: .; cdr3_aa: CASSEQEGVTEAFF; cdr3_nt: TGTGCCAGCAGTGAACAAGAGGGGGTAACTGAAGCTTTCTTT
v_call: TRBV27; j_call: TRBJ1-5; clone_size: .; d_call: TRBD1; cdr3_aa: CASSLKGPGTGFNQPQHF; cdr3_nt: TGTGCCAGCAGTTTAAAGGGGCCCGGGACAGGGTTCAATCAGCCCCAGCATTTT
v_call: TRBV19; j_call: TRBJ1-4; clone_size: once; d_call: TRBD1; cdr3_aa: CASSIWQGATNEKLFF; cdr3_nt: TGTGCCAGTAGTATTTGGCAGGGGGCAACTAATGAAAAACTGTTTTTT
v_call: TRBV5-1; j_call: TRBJ2-2; clone_size: .; d_call: .; cdr3_aa: CASSFYGQTNTGELFF; cdr3_nt: TGCGCCAGCAGCTTCTATGGACAGACGAACACCGGGGAGCTGTTTTTT
v_call: TRBV9; j_call: TRBJ2-3; clone_size: .; d_call: .; cdr3_aa: CASSEGVSTDTQYF; cdr3_nt: TGTGCCAGCAGCGAGGGGGTGTCGACAGATACGCAGTATTTT
v_call: TRBV28; j_call: TRBJ2-7; clone_size: .; d_call: TRBD1; cdr3_aa: CASSAPGQDPYEQYF; cdr3_nt: TGTGCCAGCAGTGCCCCCGGACAGGATCCCTACGAGCAGTACTTC
v_call: TRBV30; j_call: TRBJ2-5; clone_size: .; d_call: .; cdr3_aa: CAWSKRPVYPQYF; cdr3_nt: TGTGCCTGGAGCAAGCGGCCAGTGTATCCCCAGTACTTC
v_call: TRBV20-1; j_call: TRBJ1-1; clone_size: .; d_call: TRBD1; cdr3_aa: CSATGGTEAFF; cdr3_nt: TGCAGCGCTACAGGGGGCACTGAAGCTTTCTTT
v_call: TRBV2; j_call: TRBJ2-5; clone_size: once; d_call: TRBD1; cdr3_aa: CASRMGQTLWETQYF; cdr3_nt: TGTGCCAGCAGGATGGGACAGACCTTATGGGAGACCCAGTACTTC
v_call: TRBV6-1; j_call: TRBJ1-2; clone_size: .; d_call: .; cdr3_aa: CASSRGTFQNGYTF; cdr3_nt: TGTGCCAGCAGTAGGGGGACGTTCCAAAATGGCTACACCTTC
v_call: TRBV10-1; j_call: TRBJ2-1; clone_size: few; d_call: .; cdr3_aa: CASSESSQGDEQFF; cdr3_nt: TGCGCCAGCAGTGAGTCTTCGCAGGGCGATGAGCAGTTCTTC
v_call: TRBV10-3; j_call: TRBJ1-1; clone_size: .; d_call: TRBD1; cdr3_aa: CAIRDREGAANTEAFF; cdr3_nt: TGTGCCATCAGAGACAGGGAAGGCGCGGCCAACACTGAAGCTTTCTTT
v_call: TRBV29-1; j_call: TRBJ2-1; clone_size: few; d_call: TRBD2; cdr3_aa: CSVATSAYNEQFF; cdr3_nt: TGCAGCGTTGCGACTAGCGCCTACAATGAGCAGTTCTTC
v_call: TRBV6-1; j_call: TRBJ2-7; clone_size: .; d_call: .; cdr3_aa: CASTGPRFFYEQYF; cdr3_nt: TGTGCCAGCACTGGTCCCAGATTTTTTTACGAGCAGTACTTC
v_call: TRBV5-1; j_call: TRBJ2-1; clone_size: .; d_call: TRBD1; cdr3_aa: CASRGTGTFDEQFF; cdr3_nt: TGCGCCAGCAGGGGGACAGGTACATTTGATGAGCAGTTCTTC
v_call: TRBV2; j_call: TRBJ2-6; clone_size: .; d_call: TRBD2; cdr3_aa: CASGGGSGSVSGANVLTF; cdr3_nt: TGTGCCAGCGGCGGGGGTAGCGGGAGTGTCTCTGGGGCCAACGTCCTGACTTTC
v_call: TRBV28; j_call: TRBJ2-7; clone_size: few; d_call: .; cdr3_aa: CASSPSTTYEQYF; cdr3_nt: TGTGCCAGCAGCCCATCAACAACCTACGAGCAGTACTTC
v_call: TRBV19; j_call: TRBJ1-5; clone_size: .; d_call: .; cdr3_aa: CASSMEVNQPQHF; cdr3_nt: TGTGCCAGTAGTATGGAGGTGAATCAGCCCCAGCATTTT
v_call: TRBV28; j_call: TRBJ2-5; clone_size: .; d_call: .; cdr3_aa: CASSLRETQYF; cdr3_nt: TGTGCCAGCAGTTTACGAGAGACCCAGTACTTC
v_call: TRBV19; j_call: TRBJ2-1; clone_size: .; d_call: TRBD1; cdr3_aa: CASSMRDRGYNEQFF; cdr3_nt: TGTGCCAGTAGTATGAGGGACAGGGGCTACAATGAGCAGTTCTTC
v_call: TRBV2; j_call: TRBJ1-2; clone_size: .; d_call: TRBD1; cdr3_aa: CASSDDREILIAYGYTF; cdr3_nt: TGTGCCAGCAGTGACGACAGGGAAATCCTTATCGCCTATGGCTACACCTTC
v_call: TRBV19; j_call: TRBJ1-5; clone_size: .; d_call: .; cdr3_aa: CASSMAWGDRPQHF; cdr3_nt: TGTGCCAGTAGTATGGCTTGGGGGGACCGGCCCCAGCATTTT
v_call: TRBV30; j_call: TRBJ1-2; clone_size: .; d_call: TRBD1; cdr3_aa: CAWSVRQGAGYTF; cdr3_nt: TGTGCCTGGAGTGTAAGGCAGGGGGCCGGCTACACCTTC
v_call: TRBV6-5; j_call: TRBJ2-7; clone_size: .; d_call: .; cdr3_aa: CASRPGTSSYEQYF; cdr3_nt: TGTGCCAGCAGGCCCGGGACATCCTCCTACGAGCAGTACTTC
v_call: TRBV2; j_call: TRBJ2-7; clone_size: .; d_call: TRBD2; cdr3_aa: CASSDASGDVGQYF; cdr3_nt: TGTGCCAGCAGTGACGCTAGCGGGGATGTCGGGCAGTACTTC
v_call: TRBV1; j_call: TRBJ1-2; clone_size: .; d_call: .; cdr3_aa: CTSSQVNRALLGCNYGYTF; cdr3_nt: TGCACCAGCAGCCAAGTAAACAGGGCTCTGTTGGGCTGTAACTATGGCTACACCTTC
v_call: TRBV10-3; j_call: TRBJ2-5; clone_size: once; d_call: .; cdr3_aa: CATTPASQETQYF; cdr3_nt: TGTGCCACCACGCCCGCGTCCCAAGAGACCCAGTACTTC
v_call: TRBV5-5; j_call: TRBJ2-7; clone_size: .; d_call: .; cdr3_aa: CASSLVSSYEQYF; cdr3_nt: TGTGCCAGCAGCTTAGTCAGCTCCTACGAGCAGTACTTC
v_call: TRBV5-6; j_call: TRBJ2-4; clone_size: .; d_call: TRBD2; cdr3_aa: CASSSSGRVKNIQYF; cdr3_nt: TGTGCCAGCAGCTCTAGCGGGAGGGTAAAAAACATTCAGTACTTC
v_call: TRBV7-9; j_call: TRBJ1-1; clone_size: .; d_call: .; cdr3_aa: CASSLGGQGSKPDTEAFF; cdr3_nt: TGTGCCAGCAGCTTAGGTGGTCAGGGTTCCAAACCTGACACTGAAGCTTTCTTT
v_call: TRBV28; j_call: TRBJ1-3; clone_size: .; d_call: .; cdr3_aa: CASSLQINSGNTIYF; cdr3_nt: TGTGCCAGCAGTCTCCAGATCAACTCTGGAAACACCATATATTTT
v_call: TRBV27; j_call: TRBJ2-1; clone_size: .; d_call: .; cdr3_aa: CASSPTSPYNEQFF; cdr3_nt: TGTGCCAGCAGCCCGACTAGTCCCTACAATGAGCAGTTCTTC
v_call: TRBV7-2; j_call: TRBJ2-7; clone_size: .; d_call: .; cdr3_aa: CASSLFSHEQYF; cdr3_nt: TGTGCCAGCAGCCTATTTTCCCACGAGCAGTACTTC
v_call: TRBV4-1; j_call: TRBJ2-5; clone_size: .; d_call: .; cdr3_aa: CASSQEEEETQYF; cdr3_nt: TGCGCCAGCAGCCAAGAGGAGGAAGAGACCCAGTACTTC
v_call: TRBV2; j_call: TRBJ1-1; clone_size: .; d_call: .; cdr3_aa: CASRGEGRAFF; cdr3_nt: TGTGCCAGCAGGGGTGAGGGGAGGGCTTTCTTT
v_call: TRBV7-8; j_call: TRBJ1-3; clone_size: .; d_call: .; cdr3_aa: CASSFGGLTGNTIYF; cdr3_nt: TGTGCCAGCAGCTTTGGCGGTCTTACAGGAAACACCATATATTTT
v_call: TRBV7-8; j_call: TRBJ2-7; clone_size: .; d_call: .; cdr3_aa: CASSFGDEQYF; cdr3_nt: TGTGCCAGCAGCTTCGGGGACGAGCAGTACTTC
v_call: TRBV5-1; j_call: TRBJ2-1; clone_size: once; d_call: .; cdr3_aa: CASEEGLTSYEQFF; cdr3_nt: TGCGCCAGCGAGGAGGGCCTCACGTCATATGAGCAGTTCTTC
v_call: TRBV10-3; j_call: TRBJ1-5; clone_size: once; d_call: TRBD1; cdr3_aa: CAISGQGEGQPQHF; cdr3_nt: TGTGCCATCAGTGGACAGGGTGAAGGACAGCCCCAGCATTTT
v_call: TRBV29-1; j_call: TRBJ2-1; clone_size: .; d_call: .; cdr3_aa: CSSGRGSYNEQFF; cdr3_nt: TGCAGCAGCGGACGGGGGTCCTACAATGAGCAGTTCTTC